These T cell receptor beta chains were read from a single sample in a study of siplizumab effects on memory and regulatory T cells. Profiled with immunoSEQ multiplex PCR; TCRdb holds only in-frame clones, not every one. The table lists 60,000 or so clones, just over 90% of them singletons, with 38% in the top ten. The sample was CD8+ T cells sorted from blood. Receptor source: a human donor in good health. Each CDR3 is given with its conserved first and last residue. The order of the fields is D gene, clone size, V gene, J gene, CDR3 protein, CDR3 DNA. D genes are given only for firm matches. Expanded clones get a size class; other rows say once, few or many, or leave the size out.

d_gene: .
abundance: .
v_gene: TRBV27
j_gene: TRBJ1-5
CDR3aa: CASSLGIGQPQHF
CDR3nt: TGTGCCAGCAGTTTGGGAATAGGGCAGCCCCAGCATTTT

d_gene: TRBD2
abundance: .
v_gene: TRBV4-3
j_gene: TRBJ2-3
CDR3aa: CASSQDLKPSGTSTDTQYF
CDR3nt: TGCGCCAGCAGCCAAGATCTTAAGCCTAGCGGGACGAGCACAGATACGCAGTATTTT

d_gene: .
abundance: .
v_gene: TRBV4-2
j_gene: TRBJ1-2
CDR3aa: CASSHQTDYGYTF
CDR3nt: TGTGCCAGCAGCCACCAGACAGACTATGGCTACACCTTC

d_gene: .
abundance: .
v_gene: TRBV4-3
j_gene: TRBJ2-2
CDR3aa: CASSQVGNSGSGTGELFF
CDR3nt: TGCGCCAGCAGCCAAGTCGGTAACTCCGGGAGCGGCACCGGGGAGCTGTTTTTT

d_gene: .
abundance: .
v_gene: TRBV9
j_gene: TRBJ1-2
CDR3aa: CASSGGYGYTF
CDR3nt: TGTGCCAGCTCGGGGGGCTATGGCTACACCTTC

d_gene: TRBD2
abundance: .
v_gene: TRBV14
j_gene: TRBJ2-1
CDR3aa: CASTPGGGEQFF
CDR3nt: TGTGCCAGCACCCCGGGAGGCGGAGAGCAGTTCTTC

d_gene: TRBD1
abundance: .
v_gene: TRBV6-5
j_gene: TRBJ2-1
CDR3aa: CASSYSGTVNNEQFF
CDR3nt: TGTGCCAGCAGTTACTCCGGGACAGTCAACAATGAGCAGTTCTTC

d_gene: .
abundance: .
v_gene: TRBV27
j_gene: TRBJ2-3
CDR3aa: CASSLLTGRTDTQYF
CDR3nt: TGTGCCAGCAGTTTATTGACAGGTCGCACAGATACGCAGTATTTT

d_gene: .
abundance: .
v_gene: TRBV9
j_gene: TRBJ2-1
CDR3aa: CASSVGGRWGKNNEQFF
CDR3nt: TGTGCCAGCAGCGTAGGCGGACGATGGGGAAAGAACAATGAGCAGTTCTTC

d_gene: .
abundance: .
v_gene: TRBV21-1
j_gene: TRBJ1-1
CDR3aa: CASSTRGGVNTEAFF
CDR3nt: TGTGCCAGCAGCACCCGGGGAGGGGTGAACACTGAAGCTTTCTTT

d_gene: .
abundance: .
v_gene: TRBV28
j_gene: TRBJ2-3
CDR3aa: CASSSAGRIFTDTQYF
CDR3nt: TGTGCCAGCAGTTCCGCGGGACGGATATTCACAGATACGCAGTATTTT

d_gene: .
abundance: .
v_gene: TRBV19
j_gene: TRBJ2-3
CDR3aa: CASSTFEDTQYF
CDR3nt: TGTGCCAGTAGTACTTTTGAAGATACGCAGTATTTT

d_gene: .
abundance: .
v_gene: TRBV5-1
j_gene: TRBJ2-5
CDR3aa: CASSFPGGLGIQETQYF
CDR3nt: TGCGCCAGCAGCTTCCCCGGGGGATTGGGGATTCAAGAGACCCAGTACTTC

d_gene: .
abundance: few
v_gene: TRBV19
j_gene: TRBJ2-2
CDR3aa: CASMSGEGSANTGELFF
CDR3nt: TGTGCCAGTATGTCGGGCGAGGGAAGCGCGAACACCGGGGAGCTGTTTTTT

d_gene: .
abundance: .
v_gene: TRBV9
j_gene: TRBJ2-3
CDR3aa: CASIPWDSTDTQYF
CDR3nt: TGTGCCAGCATCCCGTGGGACAGCACAGATACGCAGTATTTT

d_gene: .
abundance: .
v_gene: TRBV29-1
j_gene: TRBJ2-7
CDR3aa: CSVVWGRNYEQYF
CDR3nt: TGCAGCGTTGTTTGGGGCAGGAACTACGAGCAGTACTTC

d_gene: .
abundance: .
v_gene: TRBV7-6
j_gene: TRBJ2-7
CDR3aa: CASSLEGGEQYF
CDR3nt: TGTGCCAGCAGCTTAGAAGGGGGTGAGCAGTACTTC

d_gene: .
abundance: .
v_gene: TRBV7-9
j_gene: TRBJ1-5
CDR3aa: CASSSAFSNQPQHF
CDR3nt: TGTGCCAGCAGTTCAGCGTTCAGCAATCAGCCCCAGCATTTT

d_gene: .
abundance: .
v_gene: TRBV28
j_gene: TRBJ1-4
CDR3aa: CASSLFGPNEKLFF
CDR3nt: TGTGCCAGCAGTTTGTTTGGCCCTAATGAAAAACTGTTTTTT

d_gene: .
abundance: .
v_gene: TRBV4-3
j_gene: TRBJ2-2
CDR3aa: CASSQEGRNTGELFF
CDR3nt: TGCGCCAGCAGCCAAGAGGGCCGGAACACCGGGGAGCTGTTTTTT

d_gene: .
abundance: .
v_gene: TRBV4-3
j_gene: TRBJ2-2
CDR3aa: CASSQDLGGTVGELFF
CDR3nt: TGCGCCAGCAGCCAAGATTTAGGCGGGACTGTCGGGGAGCTGTTTTTT

d_gene: TRBD1
abundance: .
v_gene: TRBV19
j_gene: TRBJ1-1
CDR3aa: CASSIDRGTEAFF
CDR3nt: TGTGCCAGTAGTATAGACAGGGGGACTGAAGCTTTCTTT

d_gene: .
abundance: .
v_gene: TRBV25-1
j_gene: TRBJ2-1
CDR3aa: CASSISEYNEQFF
CDR3nt: TGTGCCAGCAGTATATCCGAGTACAATGAGCAGTTCTTC

d_gene: TRBD2
abundance: .
v_gene: TRBV19
j_gene: TRBJ2-1
CDR3aa: CASSIDRASGNSYNEQFF
CDR3nt: TGTGCCAGTAGTATAGATCGGGCTAGCGGGAACTCCTACAATGAGCAGTTCTTC